This TCR beta chain was identified in a study of blood T cell repertoires in COVID-19. Study context: COVID-19 samples from acute and convalescent phases originated in the United States, Italy and Spain. PBMCs, B-cell-depleted T cells, or T cells were the source of the cDNA or gDNA that made up the material.

The CDR3 totals 14 residues. Looked up from germline, CDR1 is KGHDR and CDR2 is SFDVKD. V was pared by 10 bases and J by 4 bases, with 15 bases between. Profiling relied on immunoSEQ multiplex PCR, and the TCRdb table lists in-frame clones only, not all of them. The repertoire includes roughly 670,000 clones, about 87% of them detected once, and roughly 0.25% sits in the top ten. This receptor was obtained from a woman aged 18-35 years with acute or convalescent COVID-19. The V call is TRBV24-1, the J call TRBJ2-2; weak D call: TRBD2 (7 bases). Sequencing used peripheral blood. CDR3 nucleotides: TGTGCCACACGACGGGGGGCGGGCACCGGGGAGCTGTTTTTT. Translated: CATRRGAGTGELFF.